The rows below give T cell receptor beta chains drawn from one sample of a study of CXCR3-negative and CXCR3-positive naive CD8 T cells. Using the 5' RACE reads, TCRdb records one entry per CDR3 protein without DNA. In all, the sample yields 130,000 or so distinct CDR3 sequences. Sequencing was carried out using naive CXCR3- CD8+ T cells from blood. All receptors derive from a human donor in good health. Some clones in this sample may be carry-over from other donors' samples. The CDR3 runs from the conserved cysteine through the conserved F or W. Each record gives: J gene, V gene, CDR3 protein.

>TRBJ2-7|TRBV28
CASSLRSTYEQYF
>TRBJ2-3|TRBV7-6
CASSLVGSYTDTQYF
>TRBJ1-1|TRBV29-1
CSVVAGSTEAFF
>TRBJ2-7|TRBV28
CASSSWAANEQYF
>TRBJ2-7|TRBV9
CASSPSHVVSYEQYF
>TRBJ2-1|TRBV7-9
CASSQLKGQSYNEQFF
>TRBJ1-1|TRBV28
CASSLFFTGGVAFF
>TRBJ2-1|TRBV7-8
CASSFTDEQLF
>TRBJ2-7|TRBV7-2
CASSFPSVSYEQYF
>TRBJ2-3|TRBV29-1
CSVEAPRTVNTDTQYF
>TRBJ2-1|TRBV19
CASSIEVSNNEQFF
>TRBJ2-2|TRBV19
CASSMILVTGDTGELFF
>TRBJ1-6|TRBV5-1
CASSLDSYSPLHF
>TRBJ1-2|TRBV5-1
CASSPGGEGYTF
>TRBJ2-5|TRBV2
CASFPGDRETQYF
>TRBJ2-1|TRBV4-2
CASSQRTSGPTDEQFF
>TRBJ2-7|TRBV15
CATSSKGGRSYEQYF
>TRBJ2-3|TRBV29-1
CSVVGGVRTDTQYF
>TRBJ2-7|TRBV11-2
CASSLRDRVYEQYF
>TRBJ2-7|TRBV28
CASSLYFLEQYF
>TRBJ2-3|TRBV5-1
CASSSRPGEEDTQYF
>TRBJ2-1|TRBV29-1
CSVETVAGNEQFF
>TRBJ2-7|TRBV7-9
CASSHPSGAYELYF
>TRBJ2-1|TRBV20-1
CSAATSILSSVEQFF
>TRBJ1-1|TRBV5-6
CASSLVLRPEAFF
>TRBJ1-4|TRBV29-1
CSVESPGGPELFF
>TRBJ1-1|TRBV19
CASSIGGGGAGLKTEAFF
>TRBJ2-7|TRBV29-1
CSVEDPLTGNEQYF
>TRBJ2-7|TRBV7-9
CASSARTGQLYEQYF
>TRBJ2-5|TRBV25-1
CASSESQGRWGTQYF
>TRBJ2-1|TRBV28
CASSSYLNNEQFF
>TRBJ2-1|TRBV11-3
CASSLDGYNEQFF
>TRBJ1-1|TRBV3-1
CASSPQRNTEAFF
>TRBJ2-7|TRBV20-1
CSANEDFFYGQYF
>TRBJ2-7|TRBV28
CAVSSGQGLNYEQYF
>TRBJ2-1|TRBV6-2/TRBV6-3
CASSYPVPGGLFRWFF
>TRBJ2-2|TRBV28
CASSALQGRQIPGELFF
>TRBJ2-5|TRBV15
CATSREVAGGERETQYF
>TRBJ1-2|TRBV28
CASSPRTGNYGYTF
>TRBJ2-1|TRBV3-1
CASSPRSSGTTSSYNEQFF
>TRBJ2-1|TRBV9
CASSVDESSYNEQFF
>TRBJ2-4|TRBV29-1
CSPGGGEGPRRSAKNIQYF
>TRBJ2-7|TRBV5-1
CASSLSGSSYEQYF
>TRBJ1-2|TRBV7-9
CASSPVGGVQDGYTF
>TRBJ2-3|TRBV11-2
CASTPDQTTPGDTQYF
>TRBJ2-7|TRBV12-3/TRBV12-4
CASKVTSGAYEQYF
>TRBJ2-2|TRBV4-3
CASSQDPISTNTGELFF
>TRBJ2-7|TRBV20-1
CSVPQAGTYEQYF
>TRBJ2-7|TRBV27
CASRAEAANYEQYF
>TRBJ2-1|TRBV2
CASSEGAFSGEQFF
>TRBJ2-7|TRBV7-9
CASSRVPGEQYF